This T cell receptor (beta chain) was sequenced for a study of regulatory and conventional T cells in RAG deficiency. This CDR3 comprises 17 residues. Trimming took off 1 base at V and 6 bases at J, with 18 bases between the two ends. The germline V gene encodes CDR1 MGHRA and CDR2 YSYEKL. Measured with immunoSEQ multiplex PCR; TCRdb has only the in-frame clones, and not every one. Seen here are around 30,000 clones, more than 80% observed once, and the top ten hold approximately 5.6%. The same sample was also used in a study of regulatory T cells. That work adds: The PCR used 52 TRBV and 13 TRBJ primers. In patients, unique TRB V-J pairs were restricted and V/J usage skewed, especially in Tregs.

The sequence came from a human donor in good health. V is TRBV4-1 and J is TRBJ2-2; D remains ambiguous. The sample taken for sequencing was CD8+ T cells sorted from blood. The CDR3 reads CASSQGGYGQEAGELFF. CDR3 DNA sequence: TGCGCCAGCAGCCAAGGAGGCTACGGGCAAGAGGCCGGGGAGCTGTTTTTT.